The 5 T cell receptor beta chains below come from one sample, sequenced in a study of CD8+ T cells in alopecia areata. Following extraction, RNA underwent reverse transcription to cDNA, which served as the sequencing template. TCRdb's copy holds only in-frame clones and misses some; the assay was immunoSEQ multiplex PCR. The table shows 140,000 to 150,000 clones, with 45% to 60% occurring only once. As for treatment: oral pan-JAK inhibitor, 5-10 mg twice daily. Sequenced here: CD8+ T cells sorted from blood, sampled at week 4, from a patient treated with tofacitinib. The origin of the receptors is a human donor with alopecia areata.

The gene calls are TRBV13 and TRBJ2-5, with D unclear. Germline loops: CDR1 PRHDT, CDR2 FYEKMQ (reference sequence). This CDR3 contains 12 residues. Trimming stripped 5 bases from V and 5 bases from J, with 9 bases between. CDR3 DNA sequence: TGTGCCAGCAGCCAGCTCTGGGAGACCCAGTACTTC. Protein product: CASSQLWETQYF.

J is TRBJ1-2 and V is TRBV4-1; D remains unclear. The CDR3 is 12 amino acids. Germline V CDR1 and CDR2: MGHRA, YSYEKL. With 1 base removed from V and 5 bases from J, the gap between germline ends came to 5 bases. The CDR3 loop reads CASSQAPYGYTF. In DNA form, the CDR3 reads TGCGCCAGCAGCCAAGCGCCGTATGGCTACACCTTC.

This rearrangement joins TRBV4-1 to TRBJ2-1; weak D call: TRBD1 (6 bases). V lost 0 bases and J 10 bases, leaving 13 bases between the germline ends. The CDR3 length is 14 residues. Germline CDR1 MGHRA, CDR2 YSYEKL. The CDR3 sequence: CASSQDIGTTEQFF. CDR3 bases: TGCGCCAGCAGCCAAGATATCGGGACAACAGAGCAGTTCTTC.

The CDR3 spells CASSQFIAGDYNEQFF. In nucleotides, the CDR3 is TGCGCCAGCAGCCAGTTCATAGCGGGGGACTACAATGAGCAGTTCTTC. The chain employs TRBV4-1 and TRBJ2-1; 9 bases are a match to TRBD2. The CDR3 is made up of 16 amino acids. V lost 3 bases and J lost 3; bases outside the gene matches: 6. Germline-derived CDR1 and CDR2 are MGHRA and YSYEKL.

The rearrangement uses TRBV9 and TRBJ2-2; the D call may be TRBD1 or TRBD2 (7 bases each). This CDR3 region has 15 residues. V was shortened by 7 bases and J by 7 bases, with 20 bases between the two germline ends. Germline CDR1 is SGDLS and CDR2 is YYNGEE. In DNA, the CDR3 is TGTGCCAGCTCCTCCCAGGGGGGGCCCGGCGGGGAGCTGTTTTTT. This gives the protein CASSSQGGPGGELFF.